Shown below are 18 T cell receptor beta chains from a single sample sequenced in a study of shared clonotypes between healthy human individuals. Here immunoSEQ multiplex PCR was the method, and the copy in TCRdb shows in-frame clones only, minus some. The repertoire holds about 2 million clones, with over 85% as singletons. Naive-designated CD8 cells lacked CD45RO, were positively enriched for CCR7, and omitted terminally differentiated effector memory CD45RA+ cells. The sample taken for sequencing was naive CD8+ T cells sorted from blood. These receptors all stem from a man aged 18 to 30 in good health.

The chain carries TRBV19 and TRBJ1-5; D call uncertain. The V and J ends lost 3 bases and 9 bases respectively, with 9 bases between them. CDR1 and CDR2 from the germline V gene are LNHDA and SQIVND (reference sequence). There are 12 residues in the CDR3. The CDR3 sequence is CASSISGGPQHF. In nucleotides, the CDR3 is TGTGCCAGTAGTATCAGCGGAGGGCCCCAGCATTTT.

This CDR3 is CASSMTSGYEQYF. CDR3 bases: TGTGCCAGCAGCATGACTAGCGGCTACGAGCAGTACTTC. J is TRBJ2-7 and V is TRBV7-6, with 9 bases aligning to TRBD2. Germline assignment: CDR1 SGHVS and CDR2 FNYEAQ. This CDR3 has 13 residues. J lost 3 bases, V lost 5 bases, and 2 bases had no gene match.

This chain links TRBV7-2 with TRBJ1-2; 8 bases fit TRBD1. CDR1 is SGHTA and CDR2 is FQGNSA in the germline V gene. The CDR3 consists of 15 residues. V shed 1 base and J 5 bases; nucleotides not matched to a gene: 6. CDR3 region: CASSLEYGQGYGYTF. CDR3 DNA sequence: TGTGCCAGCAGCTTAGAATACGGACAGGGATATGGCTACACCTTC. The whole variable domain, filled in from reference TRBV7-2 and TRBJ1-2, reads GAGVSQSPSNKVTEKGKDVELRCDPISGHTALYWYRQSLGQGLEFLIYFQGNSAPDKSGLPSDRFSAERTGGSVSTLTIQRTQQEDSAVYLCASSLEYGQGYGYTFGSGTRLTVV.

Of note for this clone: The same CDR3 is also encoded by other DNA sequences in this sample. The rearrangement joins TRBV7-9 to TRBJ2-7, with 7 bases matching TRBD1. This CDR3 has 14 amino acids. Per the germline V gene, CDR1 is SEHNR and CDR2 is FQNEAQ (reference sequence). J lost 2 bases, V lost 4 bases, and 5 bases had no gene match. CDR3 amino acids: CASSSRDSPYEQYF. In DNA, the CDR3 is TGTGCCAGCAGCTCCCGGGACAGCCCCTACGAGCAGTACTTC. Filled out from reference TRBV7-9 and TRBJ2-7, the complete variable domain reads DTGVSQNPRHKITKRGQNVTFRCDPISEHNRLYWYRQTLGQGPEFLTYFQNEAQLEKSRLLSDRFSAERPKGSFSTLEIQRTEQGDSAMYLCASSSRDSPYEQYFGPGTRLTVT.

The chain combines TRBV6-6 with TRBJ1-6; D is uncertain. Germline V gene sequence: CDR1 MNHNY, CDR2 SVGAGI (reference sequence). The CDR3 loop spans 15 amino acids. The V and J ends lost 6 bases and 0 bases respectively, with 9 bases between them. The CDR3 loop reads CASSPFGSYNSPLHF. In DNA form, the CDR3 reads TGTGCCAGCAGCCCTTTCGGCTCCTATAATTCACCCCTCCACTTT.

Here the CDR3 reads CASSGPSRLAGNLNEQFF. The CDR3 coding sequence is TGTGCCAGCAGCGGACCTTCCCGACTAGCGGGAAACTTGAATGAGCAGTTCTTC. The V gene is TRBV9, the J gene TRBJ2-1, with 11 bases aligning to TRBD2. The trim removed 3 bases at V and 7 bases at J, leaving 15 bases unmatched. The CDR3 covers 18 residues. Germline CDR1 is SGDLS and CDR2 is YYNGEE.

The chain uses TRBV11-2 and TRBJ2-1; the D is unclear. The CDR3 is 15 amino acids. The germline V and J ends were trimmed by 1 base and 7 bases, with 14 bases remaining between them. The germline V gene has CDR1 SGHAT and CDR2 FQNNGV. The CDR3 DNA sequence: TGTGCCAGCAGCTTAGGCAACGGCTTCCTTAATGAGCAGTTCTTC. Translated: CASSLGNGFLNEQFF. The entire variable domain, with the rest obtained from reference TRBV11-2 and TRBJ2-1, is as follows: EAGVAQSPRYKIIEKRQSVAFWCNPISGHATLYWYQQILGQGPKLLIQFQNNGVVDDSQLPKDRFSAERLKGVDSTLKIQPAKLEDSAVYLCASSLGNGFLNEQFFGPGTRLTVL.

The CDR3 DNA follows: TGTGCCAGCAGTAACAGGGATACCGGGGAGCTGTTTTTT. Its protein product is CASSNRDTGELFF. The chain combines TRBV6-1 with TRBJ2-2; TRBD1 is a possible D gene (6 bases). V dropped 5 bases and J dropped 5 bases, with 9 bases sitting between them. The germline gives CDR1 MNHNS, CDR2 SASEGT. The CDR3 is 13 amino acids.

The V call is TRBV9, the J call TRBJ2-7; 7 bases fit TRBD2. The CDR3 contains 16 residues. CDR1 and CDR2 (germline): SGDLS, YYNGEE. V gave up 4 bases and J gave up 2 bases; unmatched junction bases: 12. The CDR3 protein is CASSPHQGEGTYEQYF. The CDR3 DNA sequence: TGTGCCAGCAGCCCCCACCAAGGGGAGGGAACCTACGAGCAGTACTTC.

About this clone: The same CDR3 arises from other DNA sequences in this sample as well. Here the CDR3 DNA reads TGCGCCAGCAGCCAGGATGGAGGCGGGAGCACAGATACGCAGTATTTT. It encodes CASSQDGGGSTDTQYF. The J gene is TRBJ2-3, the V gene TRBV4-3; perhaps TRBD2 as D (5 bases). The length of the CDR3 is 16 residues. V lost 3 bases to trimming and J lost 0 bases, with 13 bases between them. Germline V lookup: CDR1 LGHNA, CDR2 YSLEER.

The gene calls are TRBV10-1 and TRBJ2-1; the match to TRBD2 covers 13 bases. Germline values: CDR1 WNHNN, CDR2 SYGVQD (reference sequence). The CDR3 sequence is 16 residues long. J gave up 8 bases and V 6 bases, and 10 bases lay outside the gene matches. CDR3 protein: CASRGWTSGSIDEQFF. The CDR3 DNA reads TGCGCCAGCAGGGGGTGGACTAGCGGGAGTATCGATGAGCAGTTCTTC.

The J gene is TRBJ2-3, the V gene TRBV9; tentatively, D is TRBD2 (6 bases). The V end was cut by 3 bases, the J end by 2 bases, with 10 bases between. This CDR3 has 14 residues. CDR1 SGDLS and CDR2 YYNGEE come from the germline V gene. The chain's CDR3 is CASSESSDTDTQYF. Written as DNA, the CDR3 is TGTGCCAGCAGCGAGTCTAGCGACACAGATACGCAGTATTTT.

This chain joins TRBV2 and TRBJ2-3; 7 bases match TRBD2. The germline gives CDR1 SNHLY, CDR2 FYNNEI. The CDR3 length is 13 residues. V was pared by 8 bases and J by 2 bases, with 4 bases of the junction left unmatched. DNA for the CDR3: TGTGCCAGCGGGGGGGTCAACACAGATACGCAGTATTTT. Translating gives CASGGVNTDTQYF.

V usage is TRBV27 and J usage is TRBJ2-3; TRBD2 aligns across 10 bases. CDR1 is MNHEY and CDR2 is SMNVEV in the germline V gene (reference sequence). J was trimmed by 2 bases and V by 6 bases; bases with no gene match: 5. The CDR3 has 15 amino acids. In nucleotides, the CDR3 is TGTGCCAGCAGGCTACTAGCGGGAACCACAGATACGCAGTATTTT. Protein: CASRLLAGTTDTQYF.

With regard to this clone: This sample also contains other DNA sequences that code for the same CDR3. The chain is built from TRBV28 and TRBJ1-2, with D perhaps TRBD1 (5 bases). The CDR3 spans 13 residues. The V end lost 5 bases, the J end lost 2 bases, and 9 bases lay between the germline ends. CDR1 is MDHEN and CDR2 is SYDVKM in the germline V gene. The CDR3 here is CASSRQGNYGYTF. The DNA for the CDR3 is TGTGCCAGCAGTAGGCAGGGAAACTATGGCTACACCTTC.

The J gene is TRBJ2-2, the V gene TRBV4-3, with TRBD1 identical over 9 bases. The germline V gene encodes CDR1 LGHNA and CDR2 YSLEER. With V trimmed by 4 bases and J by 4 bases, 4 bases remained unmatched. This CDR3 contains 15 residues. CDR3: CASSPTTGGTGELFF. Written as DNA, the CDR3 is TGCGCCAGCAGCCCAACGACAGGGGGCACCGGGGAGCTGTTTTTT.

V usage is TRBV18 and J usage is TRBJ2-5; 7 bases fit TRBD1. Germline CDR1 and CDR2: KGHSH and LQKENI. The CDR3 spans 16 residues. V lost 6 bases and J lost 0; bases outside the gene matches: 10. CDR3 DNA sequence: TGTGCCAGCTCCCCTGCGGGCAGGGGGTACCAAGAGACCCAGTACTTC. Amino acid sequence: CASSPAGRGYQETQYF.

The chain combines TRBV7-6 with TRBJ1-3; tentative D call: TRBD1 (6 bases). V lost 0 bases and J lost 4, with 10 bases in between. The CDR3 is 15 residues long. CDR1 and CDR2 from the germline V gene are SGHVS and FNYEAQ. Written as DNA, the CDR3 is TGTGCCAGCAGCTTAGCGCTAGGGACAGGAAACACCATATATTTT. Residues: CASSLALGTGNTIYF.